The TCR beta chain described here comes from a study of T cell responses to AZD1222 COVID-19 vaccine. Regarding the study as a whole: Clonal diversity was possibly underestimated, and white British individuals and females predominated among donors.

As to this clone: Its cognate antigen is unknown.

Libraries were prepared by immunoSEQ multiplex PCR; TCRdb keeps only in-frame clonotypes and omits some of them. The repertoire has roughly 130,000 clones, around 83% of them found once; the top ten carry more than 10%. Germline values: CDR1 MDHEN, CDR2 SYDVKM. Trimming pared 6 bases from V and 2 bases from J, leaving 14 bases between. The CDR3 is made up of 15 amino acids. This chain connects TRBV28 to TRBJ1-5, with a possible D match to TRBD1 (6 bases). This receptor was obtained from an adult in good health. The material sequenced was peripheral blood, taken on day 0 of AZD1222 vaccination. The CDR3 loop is CASRLQGSGNQPQHF. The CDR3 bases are TGTGCCAGCAGGCTACAGGGCAGTGGCAATCAGCCCCAGCATTTT.